This T cell receptor (beta chain) was observed in a study of preoperative IRX-2 immunotherapy in early breast cancer. The repertoire was sequenced with immunoSEQ multiplex PCR; TCRdb's copy has only in-frame clones and lacks some. The repertoire holds some 19,000 clones, around four fifths seen once, with approximately 1% in the top ten. The treatment was: preoperative locoregional IRX-2 cytokine immunotherapy. Patients received preoperative, locoregional IRX-2 cytokine immunotherapy in a phase Ib study. V shed 3 bases and J shed 3 bases, with 12 bases lying between them. In germline, CDR1 is LNHDA, CDR2 SQIVND (reference sequence). The CDR3 is made up of 14 amino acids.

The sequencing here drew on lymph node tissue, taken after IRX-2 immunotherapy. This receptor was obtained from a human donor with breast cancer. The chain recombines TRBV19 with TRBJ2-7; D unresolved. The CDR3 DNA reads TGTGCCAGTAGTATTTGGGGTACGGGCTACGAGCAGTACTTC. It yields the protein CASSIWGTGYEQYF.